This TCR beta chain was captured in a study of cytomegalovirus exposure and HLA in healthy donors. Germline V gene data show CDR1 as MNHEY and CDR2 as SVGAGI. The CDR3 extends over 15 amino acids. V lost 0 bases and J lost 5, with 11 bases in between. Turning to this clone: Its antigen is still unknown.

Researchers ran the PCR with 60 Vbeta and 13 Jbeta primers. Profiled with immunoSEQ multiplex PCR; TCRdb holds only in-frame clones, not every one. The table lists 130,000 or so clones, around 79% of them singletons. Whole-study findings and limits: TCR beta chains associated with HLA were, in a later analysis, more clonally expanded than equally common others. Follow-up analysis found HLA locus-dependent TCR association rates, highest for DRB1 and lowest for HLA-C.

The clonotype originates from a woman in her 40s in good health and CMV-seronegative. The chain carries TRBV6-5 and TRBJ1-5; weak D call: TRBD1 (5 bases). The sample taken for sequencing was PBMCs. Here the CDR3 reads CASSYSYDSHQPQHF. The DNA of the CDR3 is TGTGCCAGCAGTTACTCTTATGACAGTCATCAGCCCCAGCATTTT.